These 2 T cell receptor beta chains were sequenced from one sample in a study of Graves' ophthalmopathy and Graves' hyperthyroidism. Using RNA transcripts, the TCR beta CDR3 regions were amplified. First-round RT-PCR with HTBI primers preceded a second-round multiplex PCR. TCRdb independently ran MiXCR on the multiplex PCR reads; one entry per CDR3 protein. The sample shows 1 million to 1.3 million distinct CDR3 sequences, less than 45% of them seen only once. What was sequenced was peripheral blood or thyroid tissue (not recorded which). These receptors came from an adult man with Graves' hyperthyroidism.

The gene calls are TRBV20-1 and TRBJ2-5; D tentatively fits TRBD1 or TRBD2 (5 bases each). This CDR3 region has 14 residues. Trimming removed 6 bases from V and 0 bases from J, with 14 bases in between. The germline V gene has CDR1 DFQATT and CDR2 SNEGSKA (reference sequence). CDR3 nucleotides: TGCAGTGCCGCAAGGGGACGGGACCAAGAGACCCAGTACTTC. Amino acid sequence: CSAARGRDQETQYF.

This clonotype has at least ten counts. The rearrangement links TRBV28 to TRBJ1-1; no definite D call. Germline values: CDR1 MDHEN, CDR2 SYDVKM. CDR3 length: 14 residues. V lost 7 bases and J lost 1, with 13 bases in between. The CDR3 nucleotides are TGTGCCAGCAAAACAAGGATTGGGAACACTGAAGCTTTCTTT. Its translation is CASKTRIGNTEAFF.